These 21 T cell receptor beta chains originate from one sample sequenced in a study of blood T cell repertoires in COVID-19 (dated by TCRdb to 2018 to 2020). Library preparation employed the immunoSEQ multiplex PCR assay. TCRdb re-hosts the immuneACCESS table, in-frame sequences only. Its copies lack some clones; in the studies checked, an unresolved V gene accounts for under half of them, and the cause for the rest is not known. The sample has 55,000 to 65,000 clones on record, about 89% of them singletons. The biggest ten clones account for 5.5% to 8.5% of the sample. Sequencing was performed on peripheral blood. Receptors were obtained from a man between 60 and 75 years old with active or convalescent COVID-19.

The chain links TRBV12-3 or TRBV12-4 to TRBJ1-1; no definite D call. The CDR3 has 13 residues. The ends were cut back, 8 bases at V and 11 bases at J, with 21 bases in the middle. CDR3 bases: TGTGCCAGCCTTTTAGGAACGATGGAGACCGCTTTCTTT. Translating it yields CASLLGTMETAFF.

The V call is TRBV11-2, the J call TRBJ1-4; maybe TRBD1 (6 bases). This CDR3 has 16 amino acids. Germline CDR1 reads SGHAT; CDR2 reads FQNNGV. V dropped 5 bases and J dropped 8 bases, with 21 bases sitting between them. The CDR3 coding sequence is TGTGCCAGCAGCGATCCTCAGGCACACACAGGGGAAAAACTGTTTTTT. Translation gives CASSDPQAHTGEKLFF.

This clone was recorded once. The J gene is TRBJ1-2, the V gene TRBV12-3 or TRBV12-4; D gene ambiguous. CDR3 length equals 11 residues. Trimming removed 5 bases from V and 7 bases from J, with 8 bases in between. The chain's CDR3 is CASSPGFGYTF. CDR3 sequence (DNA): TGTGCCAGCAGTCCAGGTTTTGGCTACACCTTC.

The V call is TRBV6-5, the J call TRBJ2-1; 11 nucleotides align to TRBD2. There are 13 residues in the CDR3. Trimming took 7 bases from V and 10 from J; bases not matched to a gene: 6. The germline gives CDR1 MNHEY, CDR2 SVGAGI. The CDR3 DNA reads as TGTGCCAGCACCCAAACTAGCGGGAGAGAGCAGTTCTTC. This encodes CASTQTSGREQFF.

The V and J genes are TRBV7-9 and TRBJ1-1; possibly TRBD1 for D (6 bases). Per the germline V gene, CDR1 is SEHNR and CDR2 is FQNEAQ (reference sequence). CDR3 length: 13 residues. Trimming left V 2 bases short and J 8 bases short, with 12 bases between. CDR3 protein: CASSLTHTGEAFF. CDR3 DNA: TGTGCCAGCAGCTTAACGCATACAGGGGAAGCTTTCTTT.

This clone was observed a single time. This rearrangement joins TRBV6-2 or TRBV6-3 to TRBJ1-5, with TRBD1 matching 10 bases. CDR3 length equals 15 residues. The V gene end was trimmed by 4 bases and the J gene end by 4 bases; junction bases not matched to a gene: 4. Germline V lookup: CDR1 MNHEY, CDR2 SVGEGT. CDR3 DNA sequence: TGTGCCAGCAGTTCGGGGGGACAGGGGAATCAGCCCCAGCATTTT. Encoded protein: CASSSGGQGNQPQHF.

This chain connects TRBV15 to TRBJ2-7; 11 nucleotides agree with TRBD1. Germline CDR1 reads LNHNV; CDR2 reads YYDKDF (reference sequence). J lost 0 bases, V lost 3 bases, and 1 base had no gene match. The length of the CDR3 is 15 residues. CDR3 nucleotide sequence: TGTGCCACCAGCAGGGGGACAGGGGGCTCCTACGAGCAGTACTTC. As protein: CATSRGTGGSYEQYF.

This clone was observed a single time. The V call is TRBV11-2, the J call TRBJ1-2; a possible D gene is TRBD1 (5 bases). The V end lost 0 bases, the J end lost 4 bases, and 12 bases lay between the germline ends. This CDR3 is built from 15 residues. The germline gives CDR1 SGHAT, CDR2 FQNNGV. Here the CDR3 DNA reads TGTGCCAGCAGCTTAGATCCAGGGCGCGGCTATGGCTACACCTTC. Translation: CASSLDPGRGYGYTF. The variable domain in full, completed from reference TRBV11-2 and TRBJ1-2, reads EAGVAQSPRYKIIEKRQSVAFWCNPISGHATLYWYQQILGQGPKLLIQFQNNGVVDDSQLPKDRFSAERLKGVDSTLKIQPAKLEDSAVYLCASSLDPGRGYGYTFGSGTRLTVV.

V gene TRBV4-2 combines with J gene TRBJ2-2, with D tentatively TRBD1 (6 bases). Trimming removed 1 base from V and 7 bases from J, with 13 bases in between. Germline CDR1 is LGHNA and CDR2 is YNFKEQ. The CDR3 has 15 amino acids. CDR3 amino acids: CASSQVRAGVGELFF. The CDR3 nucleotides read TGTGCCAGCAGCCAAGTCCGAGCAGGGGTCGGGGAGCTGTTTTTT.

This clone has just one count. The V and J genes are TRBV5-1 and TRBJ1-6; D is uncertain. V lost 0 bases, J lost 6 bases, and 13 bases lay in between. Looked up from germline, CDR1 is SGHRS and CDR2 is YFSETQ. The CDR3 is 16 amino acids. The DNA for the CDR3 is TGCGCCAGCAGCTTGGCCCCTGGCAGTGGTAATTCACCCCTCCACTTT. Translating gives CASSLAPGSGNSPLHF. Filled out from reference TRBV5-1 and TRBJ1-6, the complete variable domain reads KAGVTQTPRYLIKTRGQQVTLSCSPISGHRSVSWYQQTPGQGLQFLFEYFSETQRNKGNFPGRFSGRQFSNSRSEMNVSTLELGDSALYLCASSLAPGSGNSPLHFGNGTRLTVT.

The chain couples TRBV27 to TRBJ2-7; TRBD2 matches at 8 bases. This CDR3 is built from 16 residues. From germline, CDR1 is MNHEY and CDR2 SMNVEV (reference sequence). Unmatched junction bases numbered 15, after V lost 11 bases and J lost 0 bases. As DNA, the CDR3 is TGTGCCCTCCCCGGGGGGGGCTTAGGAGGCTCCTACGAGCAGTACTTC. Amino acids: CALPGGGLGGSYEQYF.

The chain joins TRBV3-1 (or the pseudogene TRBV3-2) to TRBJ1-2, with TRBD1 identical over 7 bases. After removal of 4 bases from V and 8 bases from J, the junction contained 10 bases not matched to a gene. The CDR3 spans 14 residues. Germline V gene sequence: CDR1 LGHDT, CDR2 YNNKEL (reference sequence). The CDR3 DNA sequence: TGTGCCAGCAGCCCCTACAGGGGCCCTTTGGGCTACACCTTC. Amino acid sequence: CASSPYRGPLGYTF.

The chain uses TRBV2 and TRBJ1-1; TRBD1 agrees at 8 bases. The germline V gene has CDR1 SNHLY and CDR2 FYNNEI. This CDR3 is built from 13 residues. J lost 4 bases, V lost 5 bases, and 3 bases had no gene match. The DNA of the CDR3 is TGTGCCAGCAGTTACAGGGGGAGCACTGAAGCTTTCTTT. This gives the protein CASSYRGSTEAFF.

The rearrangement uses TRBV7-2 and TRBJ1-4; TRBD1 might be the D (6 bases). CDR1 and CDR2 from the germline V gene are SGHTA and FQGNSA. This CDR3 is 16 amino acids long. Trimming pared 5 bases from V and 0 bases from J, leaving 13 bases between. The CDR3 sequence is CASSPQGSATNEKLFF. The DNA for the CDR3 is TGTGCCAGCAGCCCTCAGGGGTCAGCAACTAATGAAAAACTGTTTTTT.

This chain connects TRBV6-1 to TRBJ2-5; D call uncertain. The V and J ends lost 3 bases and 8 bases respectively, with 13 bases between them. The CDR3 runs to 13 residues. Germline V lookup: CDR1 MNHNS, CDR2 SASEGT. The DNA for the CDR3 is TGTGCCAGCAGTGAGCTACGCTTGACTACCCAGTACTTC. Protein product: CASSELRLTTQYF.

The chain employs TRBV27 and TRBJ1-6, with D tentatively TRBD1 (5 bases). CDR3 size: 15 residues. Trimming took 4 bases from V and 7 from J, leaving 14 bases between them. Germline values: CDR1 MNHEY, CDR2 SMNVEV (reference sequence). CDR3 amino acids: CASSSNSGKNSPLHF. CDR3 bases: TGTGCCAGCAGTTCGAACTCAGGGAAGAATTCACCCCTCCACTTT.

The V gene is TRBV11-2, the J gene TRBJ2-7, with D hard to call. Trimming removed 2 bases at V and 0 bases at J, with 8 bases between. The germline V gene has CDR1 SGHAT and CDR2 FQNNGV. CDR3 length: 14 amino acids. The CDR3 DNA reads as TGTGCCAGCAGCTTACAATTTAGCTCCTACGAGCAGTACTTC. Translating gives CASSLQFSSYEQYF. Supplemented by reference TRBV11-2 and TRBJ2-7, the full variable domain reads EAGVAQSPRYKIIEKRQSVAFWCNPISGHATLYWYQQILGQGPKLLIQFQNNGVVDDSQLPKDRFSAERLKGVDSTLKIQPAKLEDSAVYLCASSLQFSSYEQYFGPGTRLTVT.

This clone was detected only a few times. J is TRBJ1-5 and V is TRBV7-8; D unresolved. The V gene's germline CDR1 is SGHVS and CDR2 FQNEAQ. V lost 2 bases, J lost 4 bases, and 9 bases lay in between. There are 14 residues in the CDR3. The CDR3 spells CASSLRSGNQPQHF. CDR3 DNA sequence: TGTGCCAGCAGCTTAAGGTCGGGAAATCAGCCCCAGCATTTT.

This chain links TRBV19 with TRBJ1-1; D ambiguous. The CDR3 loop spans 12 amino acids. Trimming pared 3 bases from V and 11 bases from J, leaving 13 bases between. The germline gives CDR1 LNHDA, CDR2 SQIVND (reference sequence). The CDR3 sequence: CASSISPREAFF. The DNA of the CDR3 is TGTGCCAGTAGTATTTCCCCGCGGGAGGCTTTCTTT.

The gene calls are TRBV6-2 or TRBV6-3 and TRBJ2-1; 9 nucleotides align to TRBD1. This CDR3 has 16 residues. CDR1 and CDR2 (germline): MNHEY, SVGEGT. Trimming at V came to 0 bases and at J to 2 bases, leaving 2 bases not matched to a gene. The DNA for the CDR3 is TGTGCCAGCAGTTACTCGAGACAGGGGGCCTACAATGAGCAGTTCTTC. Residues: CASSYSRQGAYNEQFF.

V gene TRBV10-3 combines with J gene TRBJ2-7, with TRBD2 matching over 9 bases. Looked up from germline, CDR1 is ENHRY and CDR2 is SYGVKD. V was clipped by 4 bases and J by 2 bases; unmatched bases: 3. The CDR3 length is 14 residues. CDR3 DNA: TGTGCCATCAGTGGTAGCGGGGGCCCCTACGAGCAGTACTTC. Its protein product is CAISGSGGPYEQYF.